These 29 T cell receptor beta chains share one sample of origin, sequenced in a study of cytomegalovirus exposure and HLA in healthy donors. It was with 60 Vbeta and 13 Jbeta primers that the PCR ran. Repertoires were generated with immunoSEQ multiplex PCR, while TCRdb's copy carries only in-frame clones and drops some. The sample carries roughly 100,000 clones, 76% recorded once. Sequences were obtained from PBMCs. These receptors were obtained from a man aged 35 to 55 in good health and CMV-seropositive.

This clone was recorded a few times. This chain joins TRBV19 and TRBJ2-1; 8 nucleotides align to TRBD2. CDR1 and CDR2 from the germline V gene are LNHDA and SQIVND (reference sequence). Germline trimming cut 2 bases from V and 8 bases from J; bases unmatched to any gene: 8. This CDR3 contains 15 residues. CDR3 DNA: TGTGCCAGTAGTATAATTAGCGGGATAGCCTATGAGCAGTTCTTC. This encodes CASSIISGIAYEQFF.

This chain joins TRBV7-2 and TRBJ2-1; tentative D call: TRBD2 (6 bases). The germline V gene has CDR1 SGHTA and CDR2 FQGNSA. V lost 5 bases and J 1 base, leaving 18 bases between the germline ends. This CDR3 is built from 17 residues. This CDR3 is CASSLAGSRGSYNEQFF. CDR3 sequence (DNA): TGTGCCAGCAGCCTCGCAGGGAGTCGGGGGTCCTACAATGAGCAGTTCTTC.

This clone came up once. The genes are TRBV18 and TRBJ1-4, with D perhaps matching TRBD1 (6 bases). Looked up from germline, CDR1 is KGHSH and CDR2 is LQKENI. V dropped 6 bases and J dropped 1 base, with 12 bases sitting between them. This CDR3 region has 15 residues. In DNA form, the CDR3 reads TGTGCCAGCTCGGCAGGACAGCTAACTAATGAAAAACTGTTTTTT. Residues: CASSAGQLTNEKLFF.

This chain links TRBV19 with TRBJ2-3; 7 bases agree with TRBD2. Germline CDR1 is LNHDA and CDR2 is SQIVND (reference sequence). This CDR3 region has 16 residues. V trimming: 3 bases; J trimming: 4 bases; junction bases outside the gene matches: 10. The CDR3, as DNA: TGTGCCAGTAGTATTTCAGGCGGGGAGGGCTCAGATACGCAGTATTTT. Translated, it gives CASSISGGEGSDTQYF.

The genes are TRBV5-8 and TRBJ2-3, with D possibly being TRBD1 (5 bases). The CDR3 runs 15 residues. CDR1 and CDR2 (germline): SGHTS, YDEGEE. V dropped 4 bases and J dropped 5 bases, with 17 bases sitting between them. The CDR3 region is CASSLSGRVQDTQYF. The CDR3 DNA reads as TGTGCCAGCAGCCTCTCAGGGCGAGTCCAAGATACGCAGTATTTT.

This chain joins TRBV2 and TRBJ2-7; 7 bases map to TRBD1. Germline V gene lookup returns CDR1 SNHLY and CDR2 FYNNEI. J lost 7 bases, V lost 4 bases, and 4 bases had no gene match. There are 12 residues in the CDR3. As DNA, the CDR3 is TGTGCCAGCAGTGGACAGGGATGGGAGCAGTACTTC. Protein: CASSGQGWEQYF.

The rearrangement joins TRBV4-1 to TRBJ2-7; no clear D. The V end lost 0 bases, the J end lost 3 bases, and 12 bases lay between the germline ends. The germline V gene encodes CDR1 MGHRA and CDR2 YSYEKL. This CDR3 comprises 15 residues. CDR3 nucleotide sequence: TGCGCCAGCAGCCAAGATTCGACGACACTCTACGAGCAGTACTTC. Translation: CASSQDSTTLYEQYF.

The chain is built from TRBV4-3 and TRBJ1-1; tentative D call: TRBD1 (5 bases). Trimming removed 0 bases at V and 7 bases at J, with 15 bases between. Germline CDR1 and CDR2: LGHNA and YSLEER. CDR3 length equals 15 residues. The CDR3 is CASSQEIGTGGEAFF. Written as DNA, the CDR3 is TGCGCCAGCAGCCAAGAAATCGGGACCGGGGGTGAAGCTTTCTTT.

In its sample, this clone was seen a few times. One end of the junction does not line up with germline, which may come from a read error. This sequence joins TRBV7-9 and TRBJ1-2, with D possibly being TRBD1 (5 bases). The CDR3 spans 15 residues. The germline V gene has CDR1 SEHNR and CDR2 FQNEAQ (reference sequence). Here the CDR3 reads CSSSSPLGQVYGYTF. The CDR3 DNA reads as TGTTCCAGCAGCTCTCCGTTGGGGCAGGTCTATGGCTACACCTTC. Together with reference TRBV7-9 and TRBJ1-2, the CDR3 gives the full variable domain: DTGVSQNPRHKITKRGQNVTFRCDPISEHNRLYWYRQTLGQGPEFLTYFQNEAQLEKSRLLSDRFSAERPKGSFSTLEIQRTEQGDSAMYLCSSSSPLGQVYGYTFGSGTRLTVV.

The rearrangement uses TRBV11-3 and TRBJ2-6; 7 bases map to TRBD1. The CDR3 is 17 amino acids. V shed 6 bases and J 0 bases; nucleotides not matched to a gene: 8. Germline loops: CDR1 SGHNT, CDR2 YENEEA. The CDR3 spells CASSSAPGGSGANVLTF. DNA for the CDR3: TGTGCCAGCAGTTCTGCCCCAGGGGGCTCTGGGGCCAACGTCCTGACTTTC.

The chain combines TRBV4-1 with TRBJ2-7; TRBD1 aligns across 7 bases. Germline CDR1 reads MGHRA; CDR2 reads YSYEKL. This CDR3 is 13 amino acids long. The ends lost 3 bases at V and 3 bases at J; junction bases unmatched: 2. Here the CDR3 reads CASSQWTGYEQYF. In DNA form, the CDR3 reads TGCGCCAGCAGCCAGTGGACAGGCTACGAGCAGTACTTC.

The V gene is TRBV28, the J gene TRBJ1-1; maybe TRBD1 (5 bases). The germline gives CDR1 MDHEN, CDR2 SYDVKM. The CDR3 covers 14 residues. With 6 bases removed from V and 7 bases from J, the gap between germline ends came to 18 bases. CDR3 coding DNA: TGTGCCAGCAGATCTCCCAGGGCAGTCAGTGAAGCTTTCTTT. This translates into CASRSPRAVSEAFF.

This rearrangement joins TRBV7-2 to TRBJ2-7; 9 nucleotides align to TRBD1. CDR1 is SGHTA and CDR2 is FQGNSA in the germline V gene. This CDR3 is built from 15 residues. The junction had 9 bases not matched to a gene; V was cut back by 5 bases and J by 4 bases. The CDR3 bases are TGTGCCAGCAGCATTACCGGGACAGGGAAGTACGAGCAGTACTTC. Translation gives CASSITGTGKYEQYF. Full variable domain (rest looked up from reference TRBV7-2 and TRBJ2-7): GAGVSQSPSNKVTEKGKDVELRCDPISGHTALYWYRQSLGQGLEFLIYFQGNSAPDKSGLPSDRFSAERTGGSVSTLTIQRTQQEDSAVYLCASSITGTGKYEQYFGPGTRLTVT.

The chain employs TRBV10-3 and TRBJ2-3; D unresolved. CDR1 is ENHRY and CDR2 is SYGVKD in the germline V gene. V was cut by 0 bases and J by 1 base, with 20 bases left in between. The CDR3 extends over 19 amino acids. CDR3 sequence: CAISESRGLVTARTDTQYF. In DNA form, the CDR3 reads TGTGCCATCAGTGAGTCTCGCGGCCTAGTCACGGCCCGCACAGATACGCAGTATTTT.

The chain carries TRBV28 and TRBJ1-1, with TRBD1 matching 10 bases. The CDR3 covers 16 residues. Trimming removed 4 bases from V and 0 bases from J; junction bases left unmatched: 5. Germline V gene sequence: CDR1 MDHEN, CDR2 SYDVKM. In DNA form, the CDR3 reads TGTGCCAGCAGTTCCGGGACAGGGGCCATGAACACTGAAGCTTTCTTT. Protein sequence: CASSSGTGAMNTEAFF.

The chain couples TRBV15 to TRBJ1-1; a possible D gene is TRBD1 (5 bases). Looked up from germline, CDR1 is LNHNV and CDR2 is YYDKDF (reference sequence). CDR3 length: 16 residues. The V gene lost 4 bases and the J gene lost 0 bases, with 15 bases spanning the gap. The CDR3 DNA follows: TGTGCCACCAGCATCGATCAAGGGGCCATGAACACTGAAGCTTTCTTT. This translates into CATSIDQGAMNTEAFF.

The chain employs TRBV2 and TRBJ1-5; TRBD1 matches 7 bases. The CDR3 is 15 amino acids. V trimming: 6 bases; J trimming: 2 bases; junction bases outside the gene matches: 7. The germline V gene has CDR1 SNHLY and CDR2 FYNNEI. CDR3 amino acids: CASRPGTDRNQPQHF. The CDR3 bases are TGTGCCAGCAGGCCAGGGACAGATCGCAATCAGCCCCAGCATTTT.

CDR3 DNA sequence: TGTGCCAGCAGCCAAGACCGACTAGCGGGGAACCAAGAGACCCAGTACTTC. It is translated as CASSQDRLAGNQETQYF. The V gene is TRBV14, the J gene TRBJ2-5; 11 bases align to TRBD2. The CDR3 totals 17 residues. The ends lost 0 bases at V and 0 bases at J; junction bases unmatched: 3. The germline gives CDR1 SGHDN, CDR2 FVKESK.

The chain employs TRBV4-3 and TRBJ1-2; possible D gene TRBD1, 5 bases. Trimming took off 0 bases at V and 0 bases at J, with 11 bases between the two ends. Germline V gene lookup returns CDR1 LGHNA and CDR2 YSLEER. This CDR3 has 16 amino acids. Here the CDR3 DNA reads TGCGCCAGCAGCCAAGAAGGGACTGAAGCTAACTATGGCTACACCTTC. Its protein is CASSQEGTEANYGYTF.

A note on this clone: The junction differs from germline at one of its ends, possibly a read error. CDR3 protein: CASSEAYGTLAKNSQYF. The CDR3, as DNA: TGTGCCAGCAGTGAAGCCTACGGCACACTAGCCAAAAACAGTCAGTACTTC. This chain connects TRBV6-1 to TRBJ2-4, with D possibly being TRBD2 (6 bases). The CDR3 has 17 residues. Germline values: CDR1 MNHNS, CDR2 SASEGT.

The chain carries TRBV6-6 and TRBJ2-1; TRBD2 aligns across 8 bases. This CDR3 is built from 15 residues. Germline lookup yields CDR1 MNHNY and CDR2 SVGAGI (reference sequence). Trimming at V came to 2 bases and at J to 5 bases, leaving 5 bases not matched to a gene. CDR3 sequence: CASSYTGGGNNEQFF. Here the CDR3 DNA reads TGTGCCAGCAGTTACACGGGGGGGGGCAACAATGAGCAGTTCTTC.

The chain employs TRBV4-1 and TRBJ2-1, with a tentative D call TRBD1 (6 bases). CDR3 length equals 15 residues. Trimming pared 0 bases from V and 5 bases from J, leaving 11 bases between. CDR1 is MGHRA, CDR2 YSYEKL, per germline. This CDR3 reads CASSQDDQGNNEQFF. The CDR3 coding sequence is TGCGCCAGCAGCCAAGATGACCAGGGGAACAATGAGCAGTTCTTC.

In its sample, this clone was seen once. V gene TRBV7-9 combines with J gene TRBJ2-3; possibly TRBD2 for D (7 bases). The CDR3 is 14 residues long. Germline values: CDR1 SEHNR, CDR2 FQNEAQ (reference sequence). V was trimmed by 3 bases and J by 5 bases, leaving 12 bases between them. The CDR3 reads CASSFAGAGDTQYF. In DNA form, the CDR3 reads TGTGCCAGCAGCTTTGCGGGGGCTGGAGATACGCAGTATTTT.

The CDR3 nucleotides read TGTGCCAGCAGTTACTTTCGAGGAGAAGACACCATATATTTT. Protein: CASSYFRGEDTIYF. V gene TRBV6-5 combines with J gene TRBJ1-3; D not certain. The CDR3 runs to 14 residues. Trimming removed 1 base from V and 8 bases from J, with 12 bases in between. Germline V gene sequence: CDR1 MNHEY, CDR2 SVGAGI.

The V and J genes are TRBV19 and TRBJ2-5; 11 positions match TRBD2. The closer fit of TRBJ2-7 to the DNA end suggests the J call may be wrong. CDR3 size: 17 residues. The germline CDR1 and CDR2 sequences are LNHDA and SQIVND (reference sequence). This chain's CDR3 is CASSPRGVVAGGYEQYF. CDR3 in DNA: TGTGCCAGTAGTCCCCGGGGGGTGGTAGCGGGAGGGTACGAGCAGTACTTC.

This clone was picked up one time. The CDR3 reads CASSLGPPGGPGGTDTQYF. For the CDR3, the DNA is TGTGCCAGCAGCTTAGGGCCCCCCGGAGGTCCCGGGGGCACAGATACGCAGTATTTT. The chain recombines TRBV11-3 with TRBJ2-3; D is perhaps TRBD2 (5 bases). V dropped 1 base and J dropped 1 base, with 21 bases sitting between them. The length of the CDR3 is 19 residues. Germline CDR1 and CDR2: SGHNT and YENEEA. The complete variable domain, with remaining parts taken from reference TRBV11-3 and TRBJ2-3, reads EAGVVQSPRYKIIEKKQPVAFWCNPISGHNTLYWYLQNLGQGPELLIRYENEEAVDDSQLPKDRFSAERLKGVDSTLKIQPAELGDSAVYLCASSLGPPGGPGGTDTQYFGPGTRLTVL.

This chain connects TRBV6-6 to TRBJ1-6; 8 bases agree with TRBD1. This CDR3 contains 15 residues. V lost 7 bases and J lost 7; bases outside the gene matches: 9. Germline assignment: CDR1 MNHNY and CDR2 SVGAGI (reference sequence). The CDR3 reads CASMIRTGKNSPLHF. In DNA, the CDR3 is TGTGCCAGCATGATTAGGACAGGGAAGAATTCACCCCTCCACTTT.

Regarding this clone: At the DNA level, this CDR3 is encoded by other sequences in the same sample as well. The V call is TRBV18, the J call TRBJ2-1; D call uncertain. The CDR3 sequence is 14 residues long. Germline assignment: CDR1 KGHSH and CDR2 LQKENI. Trimming removed 0 bases at V and 3 bases at J, with 6 bases between. CDR3 sequence (DNA): TGTGCCAGCTCACCACCGGGCAGCTACAATGAGCAGTTCTTC. Protein: CASSPPGSYNEQFF.

The chain links TRBV19 to TRBJ2-2; TRBD2 matches 8 bases. The CDR3 length is 15 residues. CDR1 and CDR2 (germline): LNHDA, SQIVND (reference sequence). V trimming: 5 bases; J trimming: 5 bases; junction bases outside the gene matches: 7. The CDR3 DNA reads TGTGCCAGTAGTGCAGCGGGGGCGCTGACCGGGGAGCTGTTTTTT. Translated: CASSAAGALTGELFF.